The clone carrying this T cell receptor beta chain was seen more than once but under ten times. Antigen: not known. These data come from a study of CD8 T cells in ankylosing spondylitis. Study-level findings and limits: Among TCR beta sequences, a motif of fewer than 10 highly homologous variants appeared characteristic of ankylosing spondylitis blood.

TCRdb re-called the 5' RACE reads with MiXCR, one entry per CDR3 protein. This sample has more than 250,000 distinct CDR3 sequences; around a tenth occur once, and the top ten carry roughly a tenth. There are 16 residues in the CDR3. Germline V gene sequence: CDR1 SGHRS, CDR2 YFSETQ. Trimming took off 7 bases at V and 0 bases at J, with 16 bases between the two ends. The sequenced sample consisted of blood, either unsorted or a sorted T cell fraction (not recorded which). This sequence was found in a female donor with ankylosing spondylitis or in good health (not recorded which). The rearrangement uses TRBV5-1 and TRBJ2-2; D perhaps matches TRBD1 (7 bases). CDR3 loop: CASGRQGLANTGELFF. The CDR3 DNA is TGCGCCAGCGGCAGACAGGGACTCGCGAACACCGGGGAGCTGTTTTTT. Together with reference TRBV5-1 and TRBJ2-2, the CDR3 gives the full variable domain: KAGVTQTPRYLIKTRGQQVTLSCSPISGHRSVSWYQQTPGQGLQFLFEYFSETQRNKGNFPGRFSGRQFSNSRSEMNVSTLELGDSALYLCASGRQGLANTGELFFGEGSRLTVL.